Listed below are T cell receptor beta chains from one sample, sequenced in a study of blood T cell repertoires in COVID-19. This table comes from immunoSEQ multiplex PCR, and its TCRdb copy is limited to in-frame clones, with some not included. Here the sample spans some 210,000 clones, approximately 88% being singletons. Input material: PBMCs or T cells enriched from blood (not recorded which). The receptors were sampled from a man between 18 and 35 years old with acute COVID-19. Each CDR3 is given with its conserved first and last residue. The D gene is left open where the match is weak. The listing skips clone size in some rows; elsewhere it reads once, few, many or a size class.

CDR3 protein: CAWSSYLTSGINGGELFF
CDR3 DNA: TGTGCCTGGAGTTCATACCTGACTAGCGGGATTAACGGCGGGGAGCTGTTTTTT
J gene: TRBJ2-2
D gene: TRBD2
clone size: .
V gene: TRBV30

CDR3 protein: CATSPGGSYEQYF
CDR3 DNA: TGTGCCACCAGCCCGGGGGGCTCCTACGAGCAGTACTTC
J gene: TRBJ2-7
D gene: TRBD2
clone size: .
V gene: TRBV24-1

CDR3 protein: CASSPGTGPGYTF
CDR3 DNA: TGTGCCAGCAGCCCCGGGACAGGACCTGGCTACACCTTC
J gene: TRBJ1-2
D gene: TRBD1
clone size: .
V gene: TRBV5-4

CDR3 protein: CATSDPGTGNTGELFF
CDR3 DNA: TGTGCCACCAGTGATCCCGGGACAGGGAACACCGGGGAGCTGTTTTTT
J gene: TRBJ2-2
D gene: TRBD1
clone size: .
V gene: TRBV24-1

CDR3 protein: CASSVGTGRYNSPLHF
CDR3 DNA: TGTGCCAGCAGTGTTGGGACAGGCCGCTATAATTCACCCCTCCACTTT
J gene: TRBJ1-6
D gene: TRBD1
clone size: .
V gene: TRBV27

CDR3 protein: CSASVQGAEAFF
CDR3 DNA: TGCAGTGCTAGTGTACAGGGAGCCGAAGCTTTCTTT
J gene: TRBJ1-1
D gene: .
clone size: .
V gene: TRBV20-1

CDR3 protein: CASSPHNRGSAKNIQYF
CDR3 DNA: TGTGCCAGCAGTCCACATAACAGGGGTTCAGCCAAAAACATTCAGTACTTC
J gene: TRBJ2-4
D gene: TRBD1
clone size: many
V gene: TRBV6-6

CDR3 protein: CASSLNLDGGEQYF
CDR3 DNA: TGCGCCAGCAGCCTTAATCTGGACGGGGGCGAGCAGTACTTC
J gene: TRBJ2-7
D gene: .
clone size: .
V gene: TRBV5-1

CDR3 protein: CASSLQTGNSPLHF
CDR3 DNA: TGCGCCAGCAGCTTGCAGACAGGGAATTCACCCCTCCACTTT
J gene: TRBJ1-6
D gene: TRBD1
clone size: .
V gene: TRBV5-1

CDR3 protein: CAWSVTSGRTEAFF
CDR3 DNA: TGTGCCTGGAGTGTTACCTCCGGGAGGACTGAAGCTTTCTTT
J gene: TRBJ1-1
D gene: .
clone size: .
V gene: TRBV30

CDR3 protein: CASSSGTSGENEQFF
CDR3 DNA: TGTGCCAGCAGCTCCGGGACTAGCGGTGAAAATGAGCAGTTCTTC
J gene: TRBJ2-1
D gene: TRBD2
clone size: .
V gene: TRBV11-2

CDR3 protein: CSVGTGHHYGYTF
CDR3 DNA: TGCAGCGTCGGGACAGGCCACCACTATGGCTACACCTTC
J gene: TRBJ1-2
D gene: TRBD1
clone size: .
V gene: TRBV29-1

CDR3 protein: CASSPGAGTLNTEAFF
CDR3 DNA: TGTGCCAGCAGCCCAGGGGCCGGAACCCTGAACACTGAAGCTTTCTTT
J gene: TRBJ1-1
D gene: .
clone size: .
V gene: TRBV11-2

CDR3 protein: CASSIGAGGLNEQFF
CDR3 DNA: TGTGCCAGTAGTATAGGGGCGGGAGGCCTCAATGAGCAGTTCTTC
J gene: TRBJ2-1
D gene: TRBD2
clone size: .
V gene: TRBV19

CDR3 protein: CASEVRWTGPRDGYTF
CDR3 DNA: TGTGCCAGTGAAGTGCGTTGGACAGGGCCCCGGGATGGCTACACCTTC
J gene: TRBJ1-2
D gene: TRBD1
clone size: .
V gene: TRBV19

CDR3 protein: CASSQGGRSIGELFF
CDR3 DNA: TGCGCCAGCAGCCAAGGAGGGCGCAGTATCGGGGAGCTGTTTTTT
J gene: TRBJ2-2
D gene: .
clone size: .
V gene: TRBV4-1

CDR3 protein: CASSYSGGVTDTQYF
CDR3 DNA: TGTGCCAGCAGCTACTCCGGGGGGGTCACAGATACGCAGTATTTT
J gene: TRBJ2-3
D gene: TRBD2
clone size: .
V gene: TRBV11-2

CDR3 protein: CASSPSREEPQHF
CDR3 DNA: TGTGCCAGCAGCCCGTCGAGGGAAGAGCCCCAGCATTTT
J gene: TRBJ1-5
D gene: .
clone size: .
V gene: TRBV7-3

CDR3 protein: CASSSGLVGTGELFF
CDR3 DNA: TGCGCCAGCAGCTCGGGACTAGTGGGCACCGGGGAGCTGTTTTTT
J gene: TRBJ2-2
D gene: TRBD2
clone size: .
V gene: TRBV5-1

CDR3 protein: CASSFQGMNTEAFF
CDR3 DNA: TGTGCCAGCAGCTTTCAGGGCATGAACACTGAAGCTTTCTTT
J gene: TRBJ1-1
D gene: .
clone size: .
V gene: TRBV11-2

CDR3 protein: CASSQEAGGPTDTQYF
CDR3 DNA: TGCGCCAGCAGCCAAGAAGCGGGAGGGCCCACAGATACGCAGTATTTT
J gene: TRBJ2-3
D gene: TRBD2
clone size: .
V gene: TRBV4-3

CDR3 protein: CSVRGSDTEAFF
CDR3 DNA: TGCAGCGTTCGAGGATCGGACACTGAAGCTTTCTTT
J gene: TRBJ1-1
D gene: .
clone size: .
V gene: TRBV29-1

CDR3 protein: CASSQEGLVGVVFF
CDR3 DNA: TGCGCCAGCAGCCAAGAGGGGCTGGTTGGCGTGGTTTTTTTT
J gene: TRBJ1-4
D gene: .
clone size: .
V gene: TRBV4-1

CDR3 protein: CASSLIQIDEKLFF
CDR3 DNA: TGTGCCAGCAGCTTAATCCAGATCGATGAAAAACTGTTTTTT
J gene: TRBJ1-4
D gene: .
clone size: once
V gene: TRBV11-2

CDR3 protein: CASSLGRERTDTQYF
CDR3 DNA: TGTGCCAGCAGCTTAGGGCGGGAACGCACAGATACGCAGTATTTT
J gene: TRBJ2-3
D gene: .
clone size: .
V gene: TRBV11-3

CDR3 protein: CASSRQANTEAFF
CDR3 DNA: TGTGCCAGCAGTCGACAGGCAAACACTGAAGCTTTCTTT
J gene: TRBJ1-1
D gene: .
clone size: .
V gene: TRBV9

CDR3 protein: CASSTGTTWRDTQYF
CDR3 DNA: TGTGCCAGCAGCACAGGGACTACCTGGCGAGATACGCAGTATTTT
J gene: TRBJ2-3
D gene: .
clone size: .
V gene: TRBV9

CDR3 protein: CASSDSISTSGRDTQYF
CDR3 DNA: TGTGCCAGCAGTGACTCGATTTCGACTAGCGGGAGGGATACGCAGTATTTT
J gene: TRBJ2-3
D gene: TRBD2
clone size: .
V gene: TRBV6-4

CDR3 protein: CASSWTGAFRQPQHF
CDR3 DNA: TGTGCTAGCAGCTGGACAGGGGCCTTCCGGCAGCCCCAGCATTTT
J gene: TRBJ1-5
D gene: TRBD1
clone size: .
V gene: TRBV7-7

CDR3 protein: CASSLGYIGDTEAFF
CDR3 DNA: TGTGCCAGCAGTTTGGGTTACATTGGAGACACTGAAGCTTTCTTT
J gene: TRBJ1-1
D gene: .
clone size: .
V gene: TRBV28